This T cell receptor beta chain was sequenced in a study of T cell repertoires in cytomegalovirus infection. TCRdb redid the calling of the reads with MiXCR, one entry per CDR3 protein. The sample comprises 27,000 or so distinct CDR3 sequences, about 20% of which are singletons, and 80% to 90% rests with the top ten. Trimming took 0 bases from V and 0 from J, leaving 9 bases between them. CDR3 size: 16 residues. Germline CDR1 reads SGHVS; CDR2 reads FQNEAQ. The table lists this clonotype with many counts. The antigen remains unidentified. The TCR originated in a human donor in good health (CMV status not recorded). Some clones in this sample may be carry-over from other donors' samples. This rearrangement joins TRBV7-8 to TRBJ1-5; D call uncertain. The specimen comprised CD8+ T cells from cultured PBMCs, sampled from culture after CMV antigen stimulation. The CDR3 coding sequence is TGTGCCAGCAGCTTAGCCGTAGGTTATAGCAATCAGCCCCAGCATTTT. The encoded protein is CASSLAVGYSNQPQHF. Full variable domain (outside the CDR3, taken from reference TRBV7-8 and TRBJ1-5): GAGVSQSPRYKVAKRGQDVALRCDPISGHVSLFWYQQALGQGPEFLTYFQNEAQLDKSGLPSDRFFAERPEGSVSTLKIQRTQQEDSAVYLCASSLAVGYSNQPQHFGDGTRLSIL.